Sequencing of this T cell receptor beta chain was carried out in a study of T cells in Graves' hyperthyroidism and ophthalmopathy. TCR beta CDR3 region amplification was performed from RNA transcripts. Initially, a first-round RT-PCR of the TCR CDR3 employed the HTBI primer set. TCRdb processed the multiplex PCR reads anew with MiXCR; each CDR3 protein has one entry. The top ten hold over 25% of the sample, which has roughly 550,000 distinct CDR3 sequences, 15% to 20% seen once. Germline V gene sequence: CDR1 MDHEN, CDR2 SYDVKM. V was pared by 4 bases and J by 4 bases, with 12 bases of the junction left unmatched. The CDR3 is 16 amino acids. Subjects with ophthalmopathy showed a Clinical Activity Score no lower than 3, a NOSPECS grade no lower than 4, and a duration shorter than 3 months. The authors took PBMCs from roughly 9.5 ml fresh peripheral blood. This clonotype turned up a few times. Its antigen is not known.

Findings and limits, study-wide: Model predictions of ophthalmopathy came a median about six months before onset. Also found in blood were most expanded thyroid clonotypes above 0.001.

Specimen: blood. The rearrangement links TRBV28 to TRBJ2-7; 8 nucleotides match TRBD1. The sequence derives from a woman in her 30s with Graves' ophthalmopathy. For the CDR3, the DNA is TGTGCCAGCAGTTCCCCAGGGGGCCAGGGCTTATACGAGCAGTACTTC. The encoded protein is CASSSPGGQGLYEQYF.